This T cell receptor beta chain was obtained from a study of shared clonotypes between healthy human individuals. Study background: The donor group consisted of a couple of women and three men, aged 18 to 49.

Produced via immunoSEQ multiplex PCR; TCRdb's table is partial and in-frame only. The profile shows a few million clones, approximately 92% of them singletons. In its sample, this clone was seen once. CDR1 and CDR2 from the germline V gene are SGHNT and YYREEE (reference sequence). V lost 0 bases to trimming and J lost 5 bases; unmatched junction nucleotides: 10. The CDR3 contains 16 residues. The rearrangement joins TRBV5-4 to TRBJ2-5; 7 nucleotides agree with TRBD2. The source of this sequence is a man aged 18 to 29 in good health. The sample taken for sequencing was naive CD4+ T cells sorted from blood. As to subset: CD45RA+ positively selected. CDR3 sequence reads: CASSLGVAGAQETQYF. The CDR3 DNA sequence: TGTGCCAGCAGCTTGGGGGTTGCGGGAGCACAGGAGACCCAGTACTTC.